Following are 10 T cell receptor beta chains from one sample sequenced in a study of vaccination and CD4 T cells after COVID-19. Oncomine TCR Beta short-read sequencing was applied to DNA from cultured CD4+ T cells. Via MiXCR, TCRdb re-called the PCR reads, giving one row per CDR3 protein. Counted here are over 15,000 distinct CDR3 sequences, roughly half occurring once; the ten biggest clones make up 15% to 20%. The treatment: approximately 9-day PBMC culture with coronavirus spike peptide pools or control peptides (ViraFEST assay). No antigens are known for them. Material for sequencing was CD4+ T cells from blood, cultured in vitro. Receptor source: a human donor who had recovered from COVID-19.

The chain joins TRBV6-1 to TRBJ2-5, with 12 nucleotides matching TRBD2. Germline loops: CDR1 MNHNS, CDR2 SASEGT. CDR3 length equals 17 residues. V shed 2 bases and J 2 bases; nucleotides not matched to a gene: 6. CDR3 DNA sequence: TGTGCCAGCAGTGAATGGGCTAGCGGGGGGGCTCAAGAGACCCAGTACTTC. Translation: CASSEWASGGAQETQYF.

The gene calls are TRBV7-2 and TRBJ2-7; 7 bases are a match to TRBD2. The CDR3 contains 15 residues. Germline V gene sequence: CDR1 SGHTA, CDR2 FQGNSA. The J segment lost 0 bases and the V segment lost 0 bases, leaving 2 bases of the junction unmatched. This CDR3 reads CASSLASGRSYEQYF. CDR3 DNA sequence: TGTGCCAGCAGCTTAGCTAGCGGGCGCTCCTACGAGCAGTACTTC.

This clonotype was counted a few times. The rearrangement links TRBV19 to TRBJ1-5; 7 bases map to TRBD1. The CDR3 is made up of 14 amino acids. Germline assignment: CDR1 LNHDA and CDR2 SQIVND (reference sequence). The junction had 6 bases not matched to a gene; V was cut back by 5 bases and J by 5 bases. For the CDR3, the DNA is TGTGCCAGTAGTGTCCCAGGGGGGTATCAGCCCCAGCATTTT. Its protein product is CASSVPGGYQPQHF. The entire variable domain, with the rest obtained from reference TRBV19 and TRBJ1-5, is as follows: DGGITQSPKYLFRKEGQNVTLSCEQNLNHDAMYWYRQDPGQGLRLIYYSQIVNDFQKGDIAEGYSVSREKKESFPLTVTSAQKNPTAFYLCASSVPGGYQPQHFGDGTRLSIL.

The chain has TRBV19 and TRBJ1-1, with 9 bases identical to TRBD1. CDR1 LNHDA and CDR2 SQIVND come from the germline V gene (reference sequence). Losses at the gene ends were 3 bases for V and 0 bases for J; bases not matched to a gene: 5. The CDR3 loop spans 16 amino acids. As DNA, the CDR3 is TGTGCCAGTAGTATGGGACAGGGTCGTCTGAACACTGAAGCTTTCTTT. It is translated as CASSMGQGRLNTEAFF.

The CDR3: CASSFRETYEQYF. The CDR3, as DNA: TGTGCCAGCAGTTTTAGAGAGACCTACGAGCAGTACTTC. The genes are TRBV28 and TRBJ2-7; D not resolved. Germline values: CDR1 MDHEN, CDR2 SYDVKM. CDR3 length: 13 amino acids. V was pared by 3 bases and J by 2 bases, with 8 bases between.

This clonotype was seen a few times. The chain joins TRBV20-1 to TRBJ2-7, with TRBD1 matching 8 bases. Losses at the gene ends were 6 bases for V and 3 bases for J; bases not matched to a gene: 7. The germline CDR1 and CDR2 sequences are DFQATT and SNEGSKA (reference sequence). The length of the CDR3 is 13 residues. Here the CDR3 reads CSARGQGNYEQYF. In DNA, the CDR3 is TGCAGTGCCAGGGGGCAGGGGAACTACGAGCAGTACTTC.

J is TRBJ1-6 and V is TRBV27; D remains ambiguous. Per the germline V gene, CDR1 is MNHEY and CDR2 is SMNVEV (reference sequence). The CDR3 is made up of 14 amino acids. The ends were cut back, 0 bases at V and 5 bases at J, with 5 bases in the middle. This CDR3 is CASSLSGHNSPLHF. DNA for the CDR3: TGTGCCAGCAGTTTATCGGGCCATAATTCACCCCTCCACTTT.

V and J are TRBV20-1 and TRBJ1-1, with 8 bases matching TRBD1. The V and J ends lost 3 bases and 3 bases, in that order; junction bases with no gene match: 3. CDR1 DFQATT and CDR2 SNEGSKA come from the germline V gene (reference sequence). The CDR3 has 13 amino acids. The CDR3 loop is CSARTGVDTEAFF. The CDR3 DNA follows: TGCAGTGCTAGGACAGGGGTGGACACTGAAGCTTTCTTT.

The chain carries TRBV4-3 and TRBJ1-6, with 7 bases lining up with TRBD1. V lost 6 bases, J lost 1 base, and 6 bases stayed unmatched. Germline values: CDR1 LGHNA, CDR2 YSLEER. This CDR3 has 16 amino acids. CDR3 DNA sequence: TGCGCCAGCAGTCCCGACAGGGTGTCCTATAATTCACCCCTCCACTTT. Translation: CASSPDRVSYNSPLHF.

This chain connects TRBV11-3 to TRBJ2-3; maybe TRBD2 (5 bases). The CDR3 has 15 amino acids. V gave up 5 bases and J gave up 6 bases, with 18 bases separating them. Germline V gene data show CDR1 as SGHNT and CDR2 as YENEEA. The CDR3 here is CASSPPGGFMDTQYF. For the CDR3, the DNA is TGTGCCAGCAGCCCCCCTGGCGGGTTTATGGATACGCAGTATTTT.